This entry describes one TCR beta chain. Original handling: Amplifying reference gene primers gave estimates of nucleated cell counts. Sequencing was performed with immunoSEQ multiplex PCR; in TCRdb, only in-frame clones are kept and a portion is missing. That table gives V, J and clone size, and the DNA gave D and trimming. Among about 40,000 clones, around 86% were seen once, and the ten largest hold roughly 18%. This sample was included in a study of blood T cell repertoires in COVID-19. Study in general: The samples span acute and convalescent COVID-19 from the United States, Italy and Spain. T cells, B-cell-depleted T cells, or PBMCs supplied cDNA or gDNA.

Source material: peripheral blood. This sequence was found in a middle-aged man in a cohort sampled during active COVID-19.

The CDR3 spells CASSQDDGGATDTQYF. The CDR3 DNA reads TGCGCCAGCAGCCAAGATGACGGAGGGGCCACAGATACGCAGTATTTT. The chain links TRBV4-3 to TRBJ2-3, with D possibly being TRBD2 (6 bases). Germline CDR1 reads LGHNA; CDR2 reads YSLEER. V lost 0 bases and J 2 bases, leaving 12 bases between the germline ends. The CDR3 spans 16 residues.